Presented here are 15 T cell receptor beta chains from one specimen sequenced in a study of T cell repertoires in cytomegalovirus infection. Each CDR3 protein is one row after TCRdb ran MiXCR on the reads. The sample has hundreds of thousands of distinct CDR3 sequences, about 23% seen once. Sequencing used CD8+ T cells from PBMCs. The receptors originated from a human donor in good health (CMV status not recorded). Some clones in this sample may be carry-over from other donors' samples.

This clonotype was seen ten or more times. The chain uses TRBV7-8 and TRBJ2-7; tentatively, D is TRBD2 (5 bases). Trimming left V 4 bases short and J 5 bases short, with 15 bases between. Germline CDR1 reads SGHVS; CDR2 reads FQNEAQ. The CDR3 totals 14 residues. DNA for the CDR3: TGTGCCAGCAGCTCCCCGGGAACCGGGGACGAGCAGTACTTC. Its translation is CASSSPGTGDEQYF.

The chain employs TRBV6-5 and TRBJ2-7; D might be TRBD1 (5 bases). Germline CDR1 and CDR2: MNHEY and SVGAGI. V was shortened by 2 bases and J by 3 bases, with 8 bases between the two germline ends. This CDR3 has 13 residues. This chain's CDR3 is CASSYGRVYEQYF. The CDR3 region has the DNA TGTGCCAGCAGTTACGGCAGGGTCTACGAGCAGTACTTC.

The chain couples TRBV28 to TRBJ2-5; 10 bases align to TRBD1. The germline V gene has CDR1 MDHEN and CDR2 SYDVKM. The ends lost 6 bases at V and 7 bases at J; junction bases unmatched: 14. CDR3 size: 16 residues. The CDR3 coding sequence is TGTGCCAGCAGACGTACGGGACAGGGGCTTACATTGACCCAGTACTTC. Amino acids: CASRRTGQGLTLTQYF.

The chain recombines TRBV27 with TRBJ2-1; tentative D call: TRBD2 (5 bases). Germline V lookup: CDR1 MNHEY, CDR2 SMNVEV (reference sequence). There are 13 residues in the CDR3. CDR3 protein: CHSLGVPIDEQFF. The DNA of the CDR3 is TGTCACTCCTTGGGAGTACCAATCGATGAGCAGTTCTTC.

The sample holds many counts of this clonotype. The V and J genes are TRBV6-6 and TRBJ1-1, with 7 bases lining up with TRBD1. The CDR3 has 15 amino acids. Germline V gene lookup returns CDR1 MNHNY and CDR2 SVGAGI (reference sequence). Trimming removed 5 bases from V and 3 bases from J; junction bases left unmatched: 9. CDR3 sequence: CASSKRSDRDTEAFF. CDR3 nucleotide sequence: TGTGCCAGCAGTAAAAGATCAGACAGGGACACTGAAGCTTTCTTT.

The rearrangement joins TRBV11-2 to TRBJ2-2, with TRBD2 matching 10 bases. Looked up from germline, CDR1 is SGHAT and CDR2 is FQNNGV. The CDR3 covers 20 residues. V lost 2 bases and J lost 0; bases outside the gene matches: 12. The CDR3 here is CASSLSLYSGTSANTGELFF. The CDR3 DNA reads as TGTGCCAGCAGCTTATCACTATATTCCGGGACTAGCGCGAACACCGGGGAGCTGTTTTTT.

V gene TRBV6-6 combines with J gene TRBJ2-7, with D hard to call. This CDR3 has 13 amino acids. In germline, CDR1 is MNHNY, CDR2 SVGAGI (reference sequence). Trimming left V 4 bases short and J 2 bases short, with 9 bases between. The CDR3 region is CASSSSPAYEQYF. DNA for the CDR3: TGTGCCAGCAGTTCGAGTCCCGCCTACGAGCAGTACTTC.

The V and J genes are TRBV5-8 and TRBJ1-1; D uncertain. The CDR3 loop spans 16 amino acids. The V end was cut by 6 bases, the J end by 6 bases, with 24 bases between. Looked up from germline, CDR1 is SGHTS and CDR2 is YDEGEE. CDR3 in DNA: TGTGCCAGCATCCCCGATGGGGAGTGGTGGTTCGCTGAAGCTTTCTTT. Protein product: CASIPDGEWWFAEAFF.

This clonotype has ten or more counts. J is TRBJ2-3 and V is TRBV28; the D is unclear. V was pared by 8 bases and J by 2 bases, with 8 bases between. The CDR3 is 12 amino acids. CDR1 MDHEN and CDR2 SYDVKM come from the germline V gene. CDR3 DNA sequence: TGTGCCAGCGGGTCCTACACAGATACGCAGTATTTT. Translation gives CASGSYTDTQYF.

This clonotype was observed a few times. This chain uses TRBV12-3 or TRBV12-4 with TRBJ1-2; possible D gene TRBD1, 5 bases. This CDR3 region has 14 residues. The ends were cut back, 0 bases at V and 6 bases at J, with 11 bases in the middle. The CDR3 here is CASSLATAGHGYTF. The DNA for the CDR3 is TGTGCCAGCAGTTTAGCAACGGCAGGGCATGGCTACACCTTC.

The chain joins TRBV20-1 to TRBJ2-2; D call uncertain. From germline, CDR1 is DFQATT and CDR2 SNEGSKA (reference sequence). Between the trimmed V and J ends, which lost 6 bases and 1 base, there was a span of 9 bases. This CDR3 region has 13 residues. The CDR3 coding sequence is TGCAGTGCCAAGGCCGTGAACACCGGGGAGCTGTTTTTT. It specifies CSAKAVNTGELFF.

This clonotype has just a few counts. J is TRBJ2-5 and V is TRBV20-1; 10 nucleotides agree with TRBD2. Looked up from germline, CDR1 is DFQATT and CDR2 is SNEGSKA (reference sequence). With V trimmed by 0 bases and J by 5 bases, 12 bases remained unmatched. CDR3 length equals 17 residues. CDR3 sequence reads: CSARDWTSGRILETQYF. The CDR3 DNA is TGCAGTGCTAGAGATTGGACTAGCGGCCGTATCCTGGAGACCCAGTACTTC.

V and J are TRBV5-1 and TRBJ1-1; perhaps TRBD1 as D (6 bases). This CDR3 spans 14 amino acids. V was cut by 0 bases and J by 6 bases, with 12 bases left in between. CDR1 SGHRS and CDR2 YFSETQ come from the germline V gene. CDR3 DNA: TGCGCCAGCAGCTTGGTTCGGGGGGCCGCTGAAGCTTTCTTT. Its translation: CASSLVRGAAEAFF.

This clonotype has more than one count but fewer than ten. The J gene is TRBJ2-7, the V gene TRBV4-1; 7 bases align to TRBD1. This CDR3 region has 17 residues. The V gene end was trimmed by 4 bases and the J gene end by 4 bases; junction bases not matched to a gene: 16. The V gene's germline CDR1 is MGHRA and CDR2 YSYEKL. The CDR3 loop is CASSPETRQGFIYEQYF. The CDR3 DNA sequence: TGCGCCAGCAGCCCCGAGACCCGACAGGGTTTCATTTACGAGCAGTACTTC.

This clonotype was seen repeatedly, ten times or more. The rearrangement uses TRBV7-8 and TRBJ2-7; no clear D. Germline CDR1 SGHVS, CDR2 FQNEAQ. CDR3 length: 14 amino acids. Trimming took off 8 bases at V and 5 bases at J, with 19 bases between the two ends. The CDR3 coding sequence is TGTGCCAGCGGACGGAAAGGGTTTGGGAACGAGCAGTACTTC. Translated: CASGRKGFGNEQYF.